The 14 T cell receptor beta chains presented below share a single source sample, sequenced in a study of blood T cell repertoires in COVID-19. The protocol was immunoSEQ multiplex PCR, while the TCRdb copy is restricted to in-frame clones and leaves out a portion. The sample holds 30,000 or so clones, 80% to 90% seen once. Sequenced sample: peripheral blood. The origin of the receptors is a man between 60 and 75 years old with active COVID-19.

V gene TRBV4-1 combines with J gene TRBJ2-1; 7 nucleotides line up with TRBD2. The germline V gene encodes CDR1 MGHRA and CDR2 YSYEKL. The J segment lost 8 bases and the V segment lost 1 base, leaving 5 bases of the junction unmatched. The CDR3 covers 14 residues. The CDR3 sequence: CASSQGASGDEQFF. The CDR3 DNA sequence: TGCGCCAGCAGCCAAGGGGCTAGCGGCGATGAGCAGTTCTTC.

The chain carries TRBV7-2 and TRBJ2-7; D is perhaps TRBD1 (6 bases). The CDR3 runs 17 residues. Germline-derived CDR1 and CDR2 are SGHTA and FQGNSA. V lost 1 base, J lost 6 bases, and 22 bases lay in between. The CDR3 nucleotides read TGTGCCAGCAGCTTAGGGTGGTGGACAGCCGGAGGACGCGAGCAGTACTTC. It specifies CASSLGWWTAGGREQYF. Filled out from reference TRBV7-2 and TRBJ2-7, the complete variable domain reads GAGVSQSPSNKVTEKGKDVELRCDPISGHTALYWYRQSLGQGLEFLIYFQGNSAPDKSGLPSDRFSAERTGGSVSTLTIQRTQQEDSAVYLCASSLGWWTAGGREQYFGPGTRLTVT.

The chain employs TRBV9 and TRBJ2-5; D is undetermined. The length of the CDR3 is 12 residues. The V and J ends lost 3 bases and 0 bases respectively, with 3 bases between them. CDR1 and CDR2 from the germline V gene are SGDLS and YYNGEE. DNA of the CDR3: TGTGCCAGCAGCGCAAACCAAGAGACCCAGTACTTC. Encoded protein: CASSANQETQYF.

The rearrangement joins TRBV7-2 to TRBJ2-7, with 7 bases lining up with TRBD2. This CDR3 spans 16 amino acids. Germline lookup yields CDR1 SGHTA and CDR2 FQGNSA. V trimming: 2 bases; J trimming: 4 bases; junction bases outside the gene matches: 11. CDR3 sequence reads: CASSLSSGTTNYEQYF. As DNA, the CDR3 is TGTGCCAGCAGCTTAAGCTCTGGGACTACAAATTACGAGCAGTACTTC.

The chain carries TRBV30 and TRBJ1-1; maybe TRBD1 (6 bases). Trimming shortened V by 5 bases and J by 1 base, and 8 bases separated the two germline ends. The CDR3 is 12 residues long. Germline CDR1 GTSNPN, CDR2 SVGIG (reference sequence). The CDR3 sequence: CAWGRGNTEAFF. CDR3 DNA: TGTGCCTGGGGCAGGGGGAACACTGAAGCTTTCTTT.

The V gene is TRBV3-1 (or the pseudogene TRBV3-2), the J gene TRBJ2-5, with D tentatively TRBD2 (5 bases). This CDR3 has 13 residues. The ends were cut back, 4 bases at V and 1 base at J, with 7 bases in the middle. CDR1 and CDR2 (germline): LGHDT, YNNKEL (reference sequence). CDR3 sequence reads: CASSPRGQETQYF. The CDR3 bases are TGTGCCAGCAGCCCACGGGGCCAAGAGACCCAGTACTTC.

The chain employs TRBV7-9 and TRBJ2-5, with a possible D match to TRBD1 (6 bases). From germline, CDR1 is SEHNR and CDR2 FQNEAQ (reference sequence). This CDR3 region has 16 residues. V was clipped by 7 bases and J by 4 bases, with 22 bases between them. CDR3 nucleotides: TGTGCCAGCACCCACCATCTGGACAGTGGAGGAGAGACCCAGTACTTC. This gives the protein CASTHHLDSGGETQYF.

This clone is a singleton in its sample. The chain recombines TRBV7-8 with TRBJ2-7; possible D gene TRBD2, 5 bases. Per germline, CDR1 SGHVS and CDR2 FQNEAQ. Trimming pared 5 bases from V and 8 bases from J, leaving 13 bases between. This CDR3 contains 12 residues. CDR3 sequence: CASSRLSGKQYF. CDR3 DNA sequence: TGTGCCAGCAGCCGACTATCCGGGAAGCAGTACTTC.

CDR3 bases: TGCGCCAGCAGCTTGGGCCCGGGCGGGGGCACAGATACGCAGTATTTT. Amino acids: CASSLGPGGGTDTQYF. This chain joins TRBV5-1 and TRBJ2-3; D is perhaps TRBD2 (6 bases). Germline CDR1 SGHRS, CDR2 YFSETQ. The CDR3 length is 16 residues. V dropped 0 bases and J dropped 1 base, with 12 bases sitting between them.

This sequence joins TRBV7-8 and TRBJ2-3; 8 bases line up with TRBD1. The CDR3 loop spans 17 amino acids. V trimming: 3 bases; J trimming: 3 bases; junction bases outside the gene matches: 11. Germline V gives CDR1 SGHVS, CDR2 FQNEAQ. CDR3 protein: CASSLETGGFVTDTQYF. The DNA for the CDR3 is TGTGCCAGCAGCTTGGAAACAGGGGGGTTTGTGACAGATACGCAGTATTTT.

The V and J genes are TRBV6-1 and TRBJ1-5, with D possibly being TRBD1 (5 bases). With 2 bases removed from V and 6 bases from J, the gap between germline ends came to 8 bases. There are 13 residues in the CDR3. CDR1 is MNHNS and CDR2 is SASEGT in the germline V gene. In DNA form, the CDR3 reads TGTGCCAGCAGTGAACAGGGAGGTCAGCCCCAGCATTTT. Protein: CASSEQGGQPQHF.

The sample holds one count of this clone. V and J are TRBV5-1 and TRBJ1-4, with 8 bases fitting TRBD1. Germline CDR1 SGHRS, CDR2 YFSETQ. With 0 bases clipped from V and 7 bases from J, the junction kept 5 bases outside the gene matches. This CDR3 has 15 residues. The CDR3 nucleotides read TGCGCCAGCAGCTTGGACGGACAGGGAAGTGAAAAACTGTTTTTT. It yields the protein CASSLDGQGSEKLFF.

V is TRBV6-5 and J is TRBJ2-7; D is ambiguous. Trimming pared 5 bases from V and 2 bases from J, leaving 4 bases between. The CDR3 has 11 amino acids. CDR1 MNHEY and CDR2 SVGAGI come from the germline V gene. The CDR3 loop is CASSPAYEQYF. The DNA of the CDR3 is TGTGCCAGCAGTCCCGCCTACGAGCAGTACTTC.

V gene TRBV30 combines with J gene TRBJ2-2, with D perhaps TRBD2 (6 bases). CDR3 length equals 15 residues. Germline V gene lookup returns CDR1 GTSNPN and CDR2 SVGIG (reference sequence). Deletions cut 2 bases from V and 6 bases from J, with 16 bases between. In DNA form, the CDR3 reads TGTGCCTGGAGTCTGGGACTCCCCTATGCCGGGGAGCTGTTTTTT. It is translated as CAWSLGLPYAGELFF.